The 2 T cell receptor beta chains below were found in one sample sequenced in a study of shared T cell receptors in the human thymus. Sequenced by immunoSEQ multiplex PCR; TCRdb stores in-frame clones only, minus some. The sample consists of 600,000 or so clones, over 75% of them appearing once. These data were also filed under a second study, of human thymus T cells.

The sample was thymocytes. The receptors here all came from a boy in the first two years of life with a congenital heart defect.

This sequence joins TRBV7-2 and TRBJ1-2; 9 bases align to TRBD1. Germline V lookup: CDR1 SGHTA, CDR2 FQGNSA. The CDR3 loop spans 17 amino acids. V lost 2 bases to trimming and J lost 6 bases; unmatched junction nucleotides: 13. The CDR3 is CASSLKLQPGQGHGYTF. DNA for the CDR3: TGTGCCAGCAGCTTAAAACTACAACCGGGACAGGGCCATGGCTACACCTTC.

The chain carries TRBV5-4 and TRBJ2-1, with D perhaps TRBD2 (6 bases). The CDR3 is 14 amino acids. V dropped 7 bases and J dropped 5 bases, with 16 bases sitting between them. Germline-derived CDR1 and CDR2 are SGHNT and YYREEE (reference sequence). Here the CDR3 DNA reads TGTGCCAGCTCCCCGGTAGCGGAAGACAATGAGCAGTTCTTC. Its translation is CASSPVAEDNEQFF.